This T cell receptor beta chain appears in the sequencing data of a study of glioma-infiltrating T cells. TCR alpha and beta CDR3 regions were amplified from RNA using iRepertoire nested multiplex PCR. TCRdb independently ran MiXCR on the multiplex PCR reads; one entry per CDR3 protein. The top ten clones hold around 20% of a sample with roughly 190,000 distinct CDR3 sequences, more than 25% of them seen once. This clonotype showed up many times. Its target is unknown. V was clipped by 5 bases and J by 7 bases, with 27 bases between them. Germline CDR1 and CDR2: MNHEY and SMNVEV (reference sequence). The CDR3 contains 18 residues. Points from the study as a whole: Non-neoplastic patients had below-expected tissue-blood divergence, while all gliomas exceeded expectation.

This TCR derives from a human donor with low-grade glioma or glioblastoma, undergoing nonglioma brain surgery, or in good health (not recorded which). The sample consisted of glioma tissue, nonneoplastic brain tissue, or PBMCs (not recorded which). The chain carries TRBV27 and TRBJ1-5; a weak D match, TRBD1 (5 bases). CDR3 in amino acids: CASSRTTGWQGEGQPQHF. The CDR3 bases are TGTGCCAGCAGTCGTACAACCGGGTGGCAGGGAGAGGGGCAGCCCCAGCATTTT.